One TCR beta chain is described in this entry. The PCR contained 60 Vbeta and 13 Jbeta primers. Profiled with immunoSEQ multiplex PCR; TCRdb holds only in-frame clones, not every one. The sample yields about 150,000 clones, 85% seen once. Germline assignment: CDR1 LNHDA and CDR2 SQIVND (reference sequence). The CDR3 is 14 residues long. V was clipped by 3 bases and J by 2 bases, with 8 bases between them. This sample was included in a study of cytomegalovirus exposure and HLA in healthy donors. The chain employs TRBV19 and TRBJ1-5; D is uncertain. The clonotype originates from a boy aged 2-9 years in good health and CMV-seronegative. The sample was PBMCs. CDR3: CASSMQCCNQPQHF. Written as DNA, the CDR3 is TGTGCCAGTAGTATGCAGTGTTGCAATCAGCCCCAGCATTTT.